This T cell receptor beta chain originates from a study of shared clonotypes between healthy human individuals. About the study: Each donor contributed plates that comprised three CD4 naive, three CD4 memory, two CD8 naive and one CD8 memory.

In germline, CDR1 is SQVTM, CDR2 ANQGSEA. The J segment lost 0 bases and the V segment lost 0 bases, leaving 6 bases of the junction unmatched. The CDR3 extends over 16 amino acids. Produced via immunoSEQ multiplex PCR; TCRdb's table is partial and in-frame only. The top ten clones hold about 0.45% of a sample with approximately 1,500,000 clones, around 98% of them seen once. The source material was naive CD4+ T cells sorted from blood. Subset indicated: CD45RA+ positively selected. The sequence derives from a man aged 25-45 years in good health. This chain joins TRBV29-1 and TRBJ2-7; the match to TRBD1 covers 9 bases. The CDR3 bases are TGCAGCGTTGAAGAAGCCGGGACAGGGAGCTCCTACGAGCAGTACTTC. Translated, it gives CSVEEAGTGSSYEQYF.